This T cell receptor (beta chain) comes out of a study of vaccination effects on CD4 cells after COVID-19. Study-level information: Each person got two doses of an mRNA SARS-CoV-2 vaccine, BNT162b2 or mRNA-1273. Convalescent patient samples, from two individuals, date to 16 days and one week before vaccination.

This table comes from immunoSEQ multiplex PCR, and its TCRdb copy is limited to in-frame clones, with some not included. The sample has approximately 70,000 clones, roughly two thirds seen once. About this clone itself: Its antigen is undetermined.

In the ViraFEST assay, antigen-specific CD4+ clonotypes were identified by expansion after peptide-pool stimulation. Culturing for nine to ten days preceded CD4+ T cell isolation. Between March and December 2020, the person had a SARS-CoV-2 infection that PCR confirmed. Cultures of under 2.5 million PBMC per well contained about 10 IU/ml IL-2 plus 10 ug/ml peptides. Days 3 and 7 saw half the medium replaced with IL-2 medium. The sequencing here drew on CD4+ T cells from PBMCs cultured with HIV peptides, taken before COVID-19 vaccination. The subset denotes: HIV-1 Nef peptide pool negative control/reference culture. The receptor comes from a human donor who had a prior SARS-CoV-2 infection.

CDR3 sequence reads: CAWTPGQGAIEAFF. CDR3 DNA sequence: TGTGCCTGGACCCCTGGACAGGGTGCTATTGAAGCTTTCTTT. This chain uses TRBV30 with TRBJ1-1; 8 bases fit TRBD1. J lost 7 bases, V lost 4 bases, and 11 bases had no gene match. Germline loops: CDR1 GTSNPN, CDR2 SVGIG (reference sequence). The CDR3 is 14 amino acids.